These T cell receptor beta chains were read from a single sample in a study of blood T cell repertoires in COVID-19. Repertoires were generated with immunoSEQ multiplex PCR, while TCRdb's copy carries only in-frame clones and drops some. The repertoire holds approximately 270,000 clones, with approximately 90% as singletons. Material: PBMCs or T cells enriched from blood (not recorded which). The receptors come from a man between 40 and 49 years old who had been exposed to COVID-19. The CDR3 runs from the conserved cysteine through the conserved F or W. Each record gives: CDR3 DNA, CDR3 protein, V gene, clone size, J gene, CDR3 length, D gene. D genes are given only for firm matches. Size is stated for part of the rows, as once, few or many counts, or as a class when the clone is expanded.

TGCGCCAGCAGCGGCGGCCCGACAGATACGCAGTATTTT | CASSGGPTDTQYF | TRBV10-1 | . | TRBJ2-3 | 13 | .
TGTGCCAGCAGCATCGGGAACTACGAGCAGTACTTC | CASSIGNYEQYF | TRBV7-2 | . | TRBJ2-7 | 12 | .
TGCGCCAGCAGCTTGACAGCATCTGGAAACACCATATATTTT | CASSLTASGNTIYF | TRBV5-1 | . | TRBJ1-3 | 14 | .
TGTGCCAGTAGTATAGGCGCAGGGGGCGCGGACACCATATATTTT | CASSIGAGGADTIYF | TRBV19 | . | TRBJ1-3 | 15 | TRBD1
TGTGCCAGCAGGGGACAGCTAGCCTATAATTCACCCCTCCACTTT | CASRGQLAYNSPLHF | TRBV27 | . | TRBJ1-6 | 15 | TRBD1
TGTGCCAGCAGTGCTCGAACGGCAGGGGGTCCCTACAATGAGCAGTTCTTC | CASSARTAGGPYNEQFF | TRBV6-1 | . | TRBJ2-1 | 17 | TRBD1
TGTGCCAGCACCAGGGACACTCATCAGCCCCAGCATTTT | CASTRDTHQPQHF | TRBV12-3/TRBV12-4 | . | TRBJ1-5 | 13 | .
TGTGCCTGGAGTGTGCAGGGTAGCTATGGCTACACCTTC | CAWSVQGSYGYTF | TRBV30 | . | TRBJ1-2 | 13 | .
TGTGCCAGCAGACAGAGCAACTATGGCTACACCTTC | CASRQSNYGYTF | TRBV25-1 | . | TRBJ1-2 | 12 | .
TGTGCCAGTAGTAAGGGACAGTCGGACATCTATGGCTACACCTTC | CASSKGQSDIYGYTF | TRBV19 | . | TRBJ1-2 | 15 | TRBD1
TGTGCCAGCAGTCCCCAGGCCGGCTACACCTTC | CASSPQAGYTF | TRBV28 | . | TRBJ1-2 | 11 | .
TGTGCCAGCAGCCTAGCGGGAGAAGACGGGGAGCTGTTTTTT | CASSLAGEDGELFF | TRBV6-6 | once | TRBJ2-2 | 14 | TRBD2
TGTGCCAGCAGTTTCCGATACAAGTCCGAACTGTTTTTT | CASSFRYKSELFF | TRBV27 | . | TRBJ1-4 | 13 | .
TGCGCCACCGATCCGGGACAGGGTTTCAGCTACGAGCAGTACTTC | CATDPGQGFSYEQYF | TRBV23-1 | . | TRBJ2-7 | 15 | TRBD1
TGTGCTAGTGGCTCGACAGGGGTGGCTGAAGCTTTCTTT | CASGSTGVAEAFF | TRBV12-5 | . | TRBJ1-1 | 13 | TRBD1
TGTGCCAGCAGCCAAGGGTTAGCGGGAGGGGTCGAGACCCAGTACTTC | CASSQGLAGGVETQYF | TRBV4-2 | . | TRBJ2-5 | 16 | TRBD2
TGTGCCAGTAGTATAATTAGCGGGCAAACCTACGAGCAGTACTTC | CASSIISGQTYEQYF | TRBV19 | . | TRBJ2-7 | 15 | TRBD2
TGTGCCAGCTGCCCCCCCGGGGTGCGGGAAAAACTGTTTTTT | CASCPPGVREKLFF | TRBV2 | . | TRBJ1-4 | 14 | .
TGTGCCAGCAGTCCCGCAGGGGTATCGGGTGAAGCTTTCTTT | CASSPAGVSGEAFF | TRBV28 | . | TRBJ1-1 | 14 | .
TGTGCCAGCAGTTACGGACAAATGAACACTGAAGCTTTCTTT | CASSYGQMNTEAFF | TRBV28 | . | TRBJ1-1 | 14 | .
TGTGCCAGTAGTACCTCGGCGGGGTATAATTCACCCCTCCACTTT | CASSTSAGYNSPLHF | TRBV19 | . | TRBJ1-6 | 15 | .
TGTGCCACCAGCAGAGAGCCCCAGCGGAGCACAGATACGCAGTATTTT | CATSREPQRSTDTQYF | TRBV15 | . | TRBJ2-3 | 16 | .
TGTGCCAGCAGCGCAGGACTAGCGGGAGCTGAGCAGTTCTTC | CASSAGLAGAEQFF | TRBV13 | . | TRBJ2-1 | 14 | TRBD2
TGTGCCAGCAGCTTAGTGGGGGGAGGGACTCTAAACATTCAGTACTTC | CASSLVGGGTLNIQYF | TRBV7-2 | . | TRBJ2-4 | 16 | TRBD2
TGTGCCTGGAGACTCACCGGGACATCTAATGAAAAACTGTTTTTT | CAWRLTGTSNEKLFF | TRBV30 | . | TRBJ1-4 | 15 | .
TGTGCCAGCAGTTCCGACAGTACCTATGGCTACACCTTC | CASSSDSTYGYTF | TRBV6-2/TRBV6-3 | . | TRBJ1-2 | 13 | .
TGTGCCAGCAGCTTAGGGTACAGGGGAAAACACGAGCAGTACTTC | CASSLGYRGKHEQYF | TRBV7-9 | . | TRBJ2-7 | 15 | TRBD1
TGTGCCAGCAGCGGGGCAGGACAGGGATCTGGAAACACCATATATTTT | CASSGAGQGSGNTIYF | TRBV13 | . | TRBJ1-3 | 16 | TRBD1
TGTGCCAGCAGCTCGACTAGCGGGAGGTCCTCCTACAATGAGCAGTTCTTC | CASSSTSGRSSYNEQFF | TRBV11-2 | . | TRBJ2-1 | 17 | TRBD2
TGTGCCAGCAGCTCCCGTCGGACTAGCGGGAACAATGAGCAGTTCTTC | CASSSRRTSGNNEQFF | TRBV7-2 | . | TRBJ2-1 | 16 | TRBD2
TGTGCCAGCGCCAGGGGATCCTACGAGCAGTACTTC | CASARGSYEQYF | TRBV12-3/TRBV12-4 | . | TRBJ2-7 | 12 | .
TGTGCCAGCAGCCAAGAGGTAACAGGGGGGTTGAATGAGCAGTTCTTC | CASSQEVTGGLNEQFF | TRBV3-1/TRBV3-2 | once | TRBJ2-1 | 16 | TRBD1
TGCGCCAGCAGCCGGGAGAGGGGCACAGATACGCAGTATTTT | CASSRERGTDTQYF | TRBV5-1 | . | TRBJ2-3 | 14 | .
TGTGCCAGCAGCCGACTAGCGGGAAGCAATGAGCAGTTCTTC | CASSRLAGSNEQFF | TRBV7-9 | . | TRBJ2-1 | 14 | TRBD2
TGTGCCAGCAGCACAGGACCCAATCAGCCCCAGCATTTT | CASSTGPNQPQHF | TRBV7-3 | . | TRBJ1-5 | 13 | .
TGCAGCGTTGATTGGGGAGAATACAATGGCTACACCTTC | CSVDWGEYNGYTF | TRBV29-1 | . | TRBJ1-2 | 13 | .
TGTGCCAGCTGTCAGCAGGGGAGAGATTCACCCCTCCACTTT | CASCQQGRDSPLHF | TRBV5-6 | . | TRBJ1-6 | 14 | .
TGTGCCAGCAGCCGACAGGGGACCTGGGAGACCCAGTACTTC | CASSRQGTWETQYF | TRBV6-5 | . | TRBJ2-5 | 14 | TRBD1
TGTGCCAGCAGCAAAACGACAGGCTCTGGAAACACCATATATTTT | CASSKTTGSGNTIYF | TRBV9 | . | TRBJ1-3 | 15 | .
TGCGCCAGCAGCCTCGACGGAGGGGGGGGCTCTGGAAACACCATATATTTT | CASSLDGGGGSGNTIYF | TRBV4-3 | once | TRBJ1-3 | 17 | .
TGTGCCTGGAGTGGGGCTCGGGAGGCTTTCTTT | CAWSGAREAFF | TRBV30 | . | TRBJ1-1 | 11 | .
TGTGCCAGCAGAGACGACAGGCTAAACACTGAAGCTTTCTTT | CASRDDRLNTEAFF | TRBV9 | . | TRBJ1-1 | 14 | .
TGTGCCAGCAGTCACATGACTAGCGGGTATGAGCAGTTCTTC | CASSHMTSGYEQFF | TRBV6-5 | . | TRBJ2-1 | 14 | TRBD2
TGCGCCAGCAGCGGGACTAGCGGGAGGGATGGCACAGATACGCAGTATTTT | CASSGTSGRDGTDTQYF | TRBV10-1 | . | TRBJ2-3 | 17 | TRBD2
TGTGCCACCAGTGATCACACTCAGGGGGGAATAGGCCCTAACTATGGCTACACCTTC | CATSDHTQGGIGPNYGYTF | TRBV24-1 | . | TRBJ1-2 | 19 | TRBD1
TGTGCCAGCTCACGGACAGGGGGAAACACCGGGGAGCTGTTTTTT | CASSRTGGNTGELFF | TRBV18 | . | TRBJ2-2 | 15 | TRBD1
TGTGCCAGCAGCGGCCGCGGAGACTACACCGGGGAGCTGTTTTTT | CASSGRGDYTGELFF | TRBV4-2 | . | TRBJ2-2 | 15 | .
TGTGCCACCAGCATAGGACAGGGGGCAACCGGGGAGCTGTTTTTT | CATSIGQGATGELFF | TRBV15 | . | TRBJ2-2 | 15 | TRBD1
TGTGCCAGCAGCCAATGGCAAACGGGAGTGGGCACCGGGGAGCTGTTTTTT | CASSQWQTGVGTGELFF | TRBV3-1/TRBV3-2 | . | TRBJ2-2 | 17 | .